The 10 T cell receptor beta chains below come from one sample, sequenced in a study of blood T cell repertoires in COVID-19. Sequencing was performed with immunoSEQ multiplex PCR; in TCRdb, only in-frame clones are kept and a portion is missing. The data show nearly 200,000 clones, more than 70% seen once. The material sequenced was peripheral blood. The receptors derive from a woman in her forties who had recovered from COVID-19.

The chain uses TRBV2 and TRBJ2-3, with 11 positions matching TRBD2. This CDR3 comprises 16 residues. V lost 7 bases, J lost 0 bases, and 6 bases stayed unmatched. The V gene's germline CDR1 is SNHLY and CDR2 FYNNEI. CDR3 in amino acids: CASTKGLAASTDTQYF. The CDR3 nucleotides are TGTGCCAGCACCAAGGGACTAGCGGCGAGCACAGATACGCAGTATTTT.

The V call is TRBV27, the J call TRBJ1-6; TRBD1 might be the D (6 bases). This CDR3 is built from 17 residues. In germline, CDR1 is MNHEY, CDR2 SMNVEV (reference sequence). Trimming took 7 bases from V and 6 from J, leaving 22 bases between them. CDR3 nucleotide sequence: TGTGCCAGCAATACCTTCGTAGTGGGCAGGGGTAATTCACCCCTCCACTTT. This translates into CASNTFVVGRGNSPLHF.

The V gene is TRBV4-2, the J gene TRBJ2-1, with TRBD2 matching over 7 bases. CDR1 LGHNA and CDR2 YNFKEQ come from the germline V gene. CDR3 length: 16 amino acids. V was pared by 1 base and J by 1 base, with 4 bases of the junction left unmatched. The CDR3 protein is CASSQGGGGSYNEQFF. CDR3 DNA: TGTGCCAGCAGCCAAGGTGGGGGGGGATCCTACAATGAGCAGTTCTTC.

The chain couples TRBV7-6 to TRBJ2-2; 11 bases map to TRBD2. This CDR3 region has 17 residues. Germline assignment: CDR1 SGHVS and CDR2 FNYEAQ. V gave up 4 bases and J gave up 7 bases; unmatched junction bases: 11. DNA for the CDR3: TGTGCCAGCAGCTACGGGACTAGCGGTCTCGGGAGCGGGGAGCTGTTTTTT. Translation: CASSYGTSGLGSGELFF.

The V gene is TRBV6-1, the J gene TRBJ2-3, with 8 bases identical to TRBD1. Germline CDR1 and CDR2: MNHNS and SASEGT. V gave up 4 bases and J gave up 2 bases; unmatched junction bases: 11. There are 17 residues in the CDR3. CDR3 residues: CASSGVDREVFTDTQYF. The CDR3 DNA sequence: TGTGCCAGCAGTGGAGTGGACAGGGAAGTTTTCACAGATACGCAGTATTTT.

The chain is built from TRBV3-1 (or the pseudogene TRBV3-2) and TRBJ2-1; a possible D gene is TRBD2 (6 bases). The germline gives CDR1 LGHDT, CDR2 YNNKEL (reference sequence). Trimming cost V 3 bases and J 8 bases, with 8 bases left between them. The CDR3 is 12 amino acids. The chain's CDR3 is CASSHPSDEQFF. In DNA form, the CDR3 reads TGTGCCAGCAGCCACCCTAGCGATGAGCAGTTCTTC.

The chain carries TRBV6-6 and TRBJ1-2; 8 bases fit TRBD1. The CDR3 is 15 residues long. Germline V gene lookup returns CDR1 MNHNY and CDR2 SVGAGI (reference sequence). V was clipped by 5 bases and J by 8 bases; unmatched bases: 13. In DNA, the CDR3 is TGTGCCAGCAGTCGGGGGATACAGGGGGTAGAGGGCTACACCTTC. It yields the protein CASSRGIQGVEGYTF.

The CDR3 loop is CASSQNKWGPGGTF. CDR3 nucleotides: TGTGCCAGCAGCCAAAACAAGTGGGGGCCAGGGGGCACCTTC. The chain has TRBV3-1 (or the pseudogene TRBV3-2) and TRBJ1-2, with 7 nucleotides matching TRBD1. This CDR3 has 14 amino acids. Germline assignment: CDR1 LGHDT and CDR2 YNNKEL (reference sequence). Trimming cost V 2 bases and J 13 bases; bases outside gene matches: 13.

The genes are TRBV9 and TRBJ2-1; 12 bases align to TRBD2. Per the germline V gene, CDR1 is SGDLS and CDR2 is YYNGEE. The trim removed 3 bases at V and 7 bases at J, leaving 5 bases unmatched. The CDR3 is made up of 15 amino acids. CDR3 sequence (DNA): TGTGCCAGCAGCGGACTAGCGGGAGTACTTAATGAGCAGTTCTTC. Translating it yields CASSGLAGVLNEQFF. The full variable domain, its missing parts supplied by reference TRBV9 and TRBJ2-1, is DSGVTQTPKHLITATGQRVTLRCSPRSGDLSVYWYQQSLDQGLQFLIQYYNGEERAKGNILERFSAQQFPDLHSELNLSSLELGDSALYFCASSGLAGVLNEQFFGPGTRLTVL.

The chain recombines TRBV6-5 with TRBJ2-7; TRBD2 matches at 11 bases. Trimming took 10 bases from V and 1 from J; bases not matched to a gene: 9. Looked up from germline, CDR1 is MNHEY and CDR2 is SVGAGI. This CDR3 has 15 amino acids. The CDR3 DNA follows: TGTGCCACCAAGACCGGGACTAGCGGATCCTACGAGCAGTACTTC. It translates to CATKTGTSGSYEQYF.